In this sample, the clone carrying this TCR beta chain turned up a few times. Its cognate antigen is unknown. Populations isolated by sorting all had purity greater than 95%. Expressed TCRB transcripts were sequenced, since all the RNA that had been isolated was reverse transcribed. Naive, central memory and regulatory T cell samples averaged approximately 3.8 million reads. The table came from immunoSEQ multiplex PCR; TCRdb's copy has only in-frame clones and leaves some out. This table holds about 450,000 clones, 11% found once. This sample was included in a study of beta chain features in type 1 diabetes. Notes on the study in general: The study found that naive, central memory and Treg TCRB repertoires appeared more similar in patients than in healthy donors.

CDR1 and CDR2 (germline): SNHLY, FYNNEI. The CDR3 spans 11 residues. Trimming removed 6 bases from V and 3 bases from J, with 6 bases in between. Material for sequencing was naive CD4+ T cells from blood. This sequence was found in a woman between 18 and 30 years old in good health. The chain links TRBV2 to TRBJ2-7; D gene uncertain. The CDR3 bases are TGTGCCAGCAGAAGAATCTACGAGCAGTACTTC. Protein sequence: CASRRIYEQYF. The full variable domain, completed using reference TRBV2 and TRBJ2-7, is EPEVTQTPSHQVTQMGQEVILRCVPISNHLYFYWYRQILGQKVEFLVSFYNNEISEKSEIFDDQFSVERPDGSNFTLKIRSTKLEDSAMYFCASRRIYEQYFGPGTRLTVT.